These 3 T cell receptor beta chains were all obtained from the same sample, sequenced in a study of CD8+ T cells in alopecia areata. As for treatment: oral pan-JAK inhibitor, 5-10 mg twice daily. RNA was isolated and reverse transcribed to cDNA, the sequencing template. Generated by immunoSEQ multiplex PCR, the TCRdb table keeps only in-frame clones and is missing some. The sample shows more than 110,000 clones, 82% of them seen only once. Material: CD8+ T cells sorted from blood, obtained at week 4, from a patient treated with tofacitinib. All receptors derive from a human donor with alopecia areata.

The V and J genes are TRBV27 and TRBJ2-1; 7 bases line up with TRBD1. Germline CDR1 and CDR2: MNHEY and SMNVEV (reference sequence). The CDR3 is 14 residues long. V gave up 0 bases and J gave up 7 bases; unmatched junction bases: 3. The chain's CDR3 is CASSLSRGSNEQFF. CDR3 sequence (DNA): TGTGCCAGCAGTTTATCCAGGGGGAGTAATGAGCAGTTCTTC.

This clone was observed a few times. The chain couples TRBV29-1 to TRBJ1-1, with TRBD1 matching over 9 bases. The CDR3 spans 13 residues. Trimming removed 6 bases from V and 7 bases from J; junction bases left unmatched: 9. Germline V CDR1 and CDR2: SQVTM, ANQGSEA. CDR3 amino acids: CSVGQGRVDEAFF. The CDR3, as DNA: TGCAGCGTGGGACAGGGAAGGGTCGATGAAGCTTTCTTT.

The rearrangement uses TRBV4-1 and TRBJ2-7, with 11 nucleotides matching TRBD1. The trim removed 4 bases at V and 0 bases at J, leaving 2 bases unmatched. This CDR3 region has 15 residues. Germline assignment: CDR1 MGHRA and CDR2 YSYEKL. In DNA form, the CDR3 reads TGCGCCAGCAGCCTTGGGACAGGGGGCTCCTACGAGCAGTACTTC. Encoded protein: CASSLGTGGSYEQYF.